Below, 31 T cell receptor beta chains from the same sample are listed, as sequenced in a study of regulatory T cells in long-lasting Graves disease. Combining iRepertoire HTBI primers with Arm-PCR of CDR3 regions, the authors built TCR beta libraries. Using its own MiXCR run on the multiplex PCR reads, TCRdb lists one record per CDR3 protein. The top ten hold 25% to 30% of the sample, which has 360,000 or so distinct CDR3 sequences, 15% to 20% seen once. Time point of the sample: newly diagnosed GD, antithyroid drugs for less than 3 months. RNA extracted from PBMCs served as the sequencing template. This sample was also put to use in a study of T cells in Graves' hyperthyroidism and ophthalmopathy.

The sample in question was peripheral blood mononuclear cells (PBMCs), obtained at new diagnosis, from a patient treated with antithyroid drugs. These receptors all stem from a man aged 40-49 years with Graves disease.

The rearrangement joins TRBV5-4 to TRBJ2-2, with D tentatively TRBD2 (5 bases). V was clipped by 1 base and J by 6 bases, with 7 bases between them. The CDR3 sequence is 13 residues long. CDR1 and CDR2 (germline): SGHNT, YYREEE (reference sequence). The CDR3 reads CASSLTSSGELFF. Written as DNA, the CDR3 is TGTGCCAGCAGCTTGACTAGTTCCGGGGAGCTGTTTTTT.

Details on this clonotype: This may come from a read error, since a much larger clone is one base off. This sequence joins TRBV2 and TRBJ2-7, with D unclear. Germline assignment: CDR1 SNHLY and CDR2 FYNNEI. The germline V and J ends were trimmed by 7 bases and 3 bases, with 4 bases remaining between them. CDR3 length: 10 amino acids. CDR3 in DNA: TGTGCCAGCACCTTCTACGAGCAGTACTTC. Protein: CASTFYEQYF.

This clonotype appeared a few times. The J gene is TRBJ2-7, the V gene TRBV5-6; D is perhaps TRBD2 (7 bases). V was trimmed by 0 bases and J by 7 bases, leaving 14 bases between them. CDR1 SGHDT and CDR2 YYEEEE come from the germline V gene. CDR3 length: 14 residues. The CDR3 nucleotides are TGTGCCAGCAGCTTGGGGGCGGGGGCGTGGGAGCAGTACTTC. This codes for CASSLGAGAWEQYF.

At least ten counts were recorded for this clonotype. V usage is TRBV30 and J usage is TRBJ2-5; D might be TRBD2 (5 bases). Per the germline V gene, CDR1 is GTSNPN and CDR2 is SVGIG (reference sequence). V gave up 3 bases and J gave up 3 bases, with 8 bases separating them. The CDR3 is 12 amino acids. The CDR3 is CAWSVAKETQYF. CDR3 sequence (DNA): TGTGCCTGGAGCGTAGCGAAAGAGACCCAGTACTTC.

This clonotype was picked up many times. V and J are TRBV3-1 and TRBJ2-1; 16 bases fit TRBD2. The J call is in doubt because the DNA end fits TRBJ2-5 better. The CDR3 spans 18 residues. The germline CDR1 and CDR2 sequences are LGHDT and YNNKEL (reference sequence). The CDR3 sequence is CASSPTGTSGGVGETQYF. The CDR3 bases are TGTGCCAGCAGCCCTACCGGGACTAGCGGGGGGGTTGGAGAGACCCAGTACTTC.

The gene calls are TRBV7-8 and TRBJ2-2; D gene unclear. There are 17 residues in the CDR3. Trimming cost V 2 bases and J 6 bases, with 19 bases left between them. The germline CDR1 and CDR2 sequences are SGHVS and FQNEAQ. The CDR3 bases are TGTGCCAGCAGCTTATACCCCCCAGCGACTGGGGCCGGGGAGCTGTTTTTT. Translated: CASSLYPPATGAGELFF.

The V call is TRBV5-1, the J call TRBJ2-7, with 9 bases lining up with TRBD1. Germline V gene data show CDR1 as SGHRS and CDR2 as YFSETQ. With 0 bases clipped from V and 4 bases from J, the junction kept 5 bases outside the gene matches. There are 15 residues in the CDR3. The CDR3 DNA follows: TGCGCCAGCAGCTTGGATGGACAGGGGAGGTACGAGCAGTACTTC. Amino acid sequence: CASSLDGQGRYEQYF.

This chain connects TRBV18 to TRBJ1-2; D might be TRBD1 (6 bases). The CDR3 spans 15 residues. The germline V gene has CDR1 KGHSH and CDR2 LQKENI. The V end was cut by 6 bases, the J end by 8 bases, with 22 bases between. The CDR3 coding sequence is TGTGCCAGCTCCCCAGGAACAGGGAGGGCCCTCGGCTACACCTTC. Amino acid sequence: CASSPGTGRALGYTF.

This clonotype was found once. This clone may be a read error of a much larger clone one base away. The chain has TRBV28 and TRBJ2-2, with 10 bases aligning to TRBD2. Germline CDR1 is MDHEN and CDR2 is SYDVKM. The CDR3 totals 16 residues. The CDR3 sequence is CASRKAGGRGGGEPFF. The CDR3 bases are TGTGCCAGCAGAAAAGCGGGGGGGAGAGGAGGCGGGGAGCCGTTTTTT. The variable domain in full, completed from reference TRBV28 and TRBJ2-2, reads DVKVTQSSRYLVKRTGEKVFLECVQDMDHENMFWYRQDPGLGLRLIYFSYDVKMKEKGDIPEGYSVSREKKERFSLILESASTNQTSMYLCASRKAGGRGGGEPFFGEGSRLTVL.

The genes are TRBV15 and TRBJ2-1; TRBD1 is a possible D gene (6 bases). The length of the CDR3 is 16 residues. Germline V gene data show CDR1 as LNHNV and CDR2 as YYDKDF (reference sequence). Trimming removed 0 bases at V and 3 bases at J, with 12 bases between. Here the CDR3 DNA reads TGTGCCACCAGCAGAGAATCAGGGGTCTTCTACAATGAGCAGTTCTTC. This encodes CATSRESGVFYNEQFF.

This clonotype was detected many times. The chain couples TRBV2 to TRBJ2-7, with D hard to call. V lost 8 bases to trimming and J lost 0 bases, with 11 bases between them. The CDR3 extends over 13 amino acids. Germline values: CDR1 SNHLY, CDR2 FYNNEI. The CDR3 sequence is CASSTPNSYEQYF. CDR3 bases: TGTGCCAGCTCGACCCCTAACTCCTACGAGCAGTACTTC.

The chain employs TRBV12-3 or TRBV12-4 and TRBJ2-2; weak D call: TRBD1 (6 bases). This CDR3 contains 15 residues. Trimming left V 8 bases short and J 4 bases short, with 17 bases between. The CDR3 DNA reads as TGTGCCAGCTCACCACGCAGGGGTAGCACCGGGGAGCTGTTTTTT. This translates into CASSPRRGSTGELFF.

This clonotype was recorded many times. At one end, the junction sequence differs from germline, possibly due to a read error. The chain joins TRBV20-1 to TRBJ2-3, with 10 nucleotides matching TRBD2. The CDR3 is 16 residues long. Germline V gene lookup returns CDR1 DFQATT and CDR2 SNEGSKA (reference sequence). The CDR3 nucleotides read TGCAGTGCTAGAGATGACGAGCGGGGGGGCACCGATACGCAGTATTTT. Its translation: CSARDDERGGTDTQYF.

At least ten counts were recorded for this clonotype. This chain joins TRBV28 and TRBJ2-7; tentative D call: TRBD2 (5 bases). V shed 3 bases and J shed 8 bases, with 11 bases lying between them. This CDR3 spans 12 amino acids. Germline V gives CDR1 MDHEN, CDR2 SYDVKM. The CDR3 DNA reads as TGTGCCAGCAGTTTTGAGAGGGCCCAGCAGTACTTC. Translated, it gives CASSFERAQQYF.

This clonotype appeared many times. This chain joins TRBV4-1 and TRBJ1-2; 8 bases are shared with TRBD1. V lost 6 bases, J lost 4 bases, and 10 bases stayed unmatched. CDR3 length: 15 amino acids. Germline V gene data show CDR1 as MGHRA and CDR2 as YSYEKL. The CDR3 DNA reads TGCGCCAGCAGACTCACGACAGGGGCTTCCTATGGCTACACCTTC. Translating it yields CASRLTTGASYGYTF.

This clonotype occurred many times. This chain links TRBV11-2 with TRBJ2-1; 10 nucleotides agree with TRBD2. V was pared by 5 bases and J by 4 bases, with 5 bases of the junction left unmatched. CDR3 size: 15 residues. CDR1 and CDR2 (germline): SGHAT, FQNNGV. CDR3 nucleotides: TGTGCCAGCAGCCCAGAGCGGGGGGGTTACAATGAGCAGTTCTTC. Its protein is CASSPERGGYNEQFF.

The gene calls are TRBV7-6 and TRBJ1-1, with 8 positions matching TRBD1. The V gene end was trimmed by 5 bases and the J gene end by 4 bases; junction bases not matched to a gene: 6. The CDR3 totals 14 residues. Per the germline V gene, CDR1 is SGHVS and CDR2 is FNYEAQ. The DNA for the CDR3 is TGTGCCAGCAGCGACAGACAGGGGAGCACTGAAGCTTTCTTT. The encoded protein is CASSDRQGSTEAFF.

This CDR3 is CASSLVSLGGYGYTF. For the CDR3, the DNA is TGTGCCAGCAGCTTAGTGTCACTCGGAGGCTATGGCTACACCTTC. The chain combines TRBV5-5 with TRBJ1-2; D ambiguous. Per the germline V gene, CDR1 is SGHKS and CDR2 is YYEKEE (reference sequence). Deletions cut 2 bases from V and 4 bases from J, with 15 bases between. This CDR3 comprises 15 residues.

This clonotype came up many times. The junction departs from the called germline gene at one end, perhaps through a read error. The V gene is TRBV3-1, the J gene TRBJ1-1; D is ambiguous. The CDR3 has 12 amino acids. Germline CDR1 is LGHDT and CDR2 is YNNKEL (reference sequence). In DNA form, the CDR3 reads TGTGCCAGCAGCCAGTCGAACAGTGAAGCTTTCTTT. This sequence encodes CASSQSNSEAFF.

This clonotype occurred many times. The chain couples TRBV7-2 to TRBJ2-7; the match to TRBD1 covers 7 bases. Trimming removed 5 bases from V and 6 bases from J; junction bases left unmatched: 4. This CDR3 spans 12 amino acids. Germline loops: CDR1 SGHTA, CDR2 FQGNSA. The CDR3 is CASSTRTGEQYF. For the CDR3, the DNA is TGTGCCAGCAGCACCCGGACAGGCGAGCAGTACTTC.

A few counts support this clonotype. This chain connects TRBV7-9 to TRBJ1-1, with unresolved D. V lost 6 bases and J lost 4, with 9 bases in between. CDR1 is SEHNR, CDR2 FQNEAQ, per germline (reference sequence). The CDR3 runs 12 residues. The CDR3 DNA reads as TGTGCCAGCAGATTTGACGGCACTGAAGCTTTCTTT. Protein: CASRFDGTEAFF.

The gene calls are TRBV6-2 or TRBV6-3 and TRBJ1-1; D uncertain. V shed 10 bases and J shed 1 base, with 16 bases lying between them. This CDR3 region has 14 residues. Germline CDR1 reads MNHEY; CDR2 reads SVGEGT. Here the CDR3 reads CATIFSWRNTEAFF. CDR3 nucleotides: TGTGCCACCATCTTTAGTTGGAGGAACACTGAAGCTTTCTTT.

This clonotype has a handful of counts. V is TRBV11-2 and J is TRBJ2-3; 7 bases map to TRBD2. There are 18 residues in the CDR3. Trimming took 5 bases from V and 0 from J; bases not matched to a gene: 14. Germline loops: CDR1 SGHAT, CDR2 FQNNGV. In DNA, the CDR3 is TGTGCCAGCAGCCCCAAGGACGGTAGCGGGTTTAGCACAGATACGCAGTATTTT. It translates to CASSPKDGSGFSTDTQYF.

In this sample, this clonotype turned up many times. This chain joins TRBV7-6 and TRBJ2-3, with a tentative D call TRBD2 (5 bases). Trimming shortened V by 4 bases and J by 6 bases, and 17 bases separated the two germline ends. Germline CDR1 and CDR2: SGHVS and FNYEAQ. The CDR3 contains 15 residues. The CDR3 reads CASSSRERVSDTQYF. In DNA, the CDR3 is TGTGCCAGCAGCTCGAGAGAGAGGGTTTCGGATACGCAGTATTTT.

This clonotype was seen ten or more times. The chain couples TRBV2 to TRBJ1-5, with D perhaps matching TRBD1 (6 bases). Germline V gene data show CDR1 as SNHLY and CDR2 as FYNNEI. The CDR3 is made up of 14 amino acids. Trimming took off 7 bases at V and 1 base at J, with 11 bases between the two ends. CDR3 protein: CASNADRSNQPQHF. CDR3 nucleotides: TGTGCCAGCAACGCGGACAGAAGCAATCAGCCCCAGCATTTT.

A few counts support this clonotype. CDR3 protein: CASSLLGSDVLTF. CDR3 in DNA: TGTGCCAGCAGCTTGTTGGGGAGTGACGTCCTGACTTTC. The rearrangement links TRBV7-2 to TRBJ2-6; D is perhaps TRBD2 (5 bases). The CDR3 runs 13 residues. Germline CDR1 and CDR2: SGHTA and FQGNSA. Trimming left V 3 bases short and J 11 bases short, with 11 bases between.

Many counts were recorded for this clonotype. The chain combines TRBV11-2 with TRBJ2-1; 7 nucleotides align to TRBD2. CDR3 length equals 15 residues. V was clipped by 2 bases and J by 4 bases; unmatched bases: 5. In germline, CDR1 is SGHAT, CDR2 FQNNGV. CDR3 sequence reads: CASSLRAGEYNEQFF. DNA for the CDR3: TGTGCCAGCAGCTTAAGGGCGGGGGAGTACAATGAGCAGTTCTTC.

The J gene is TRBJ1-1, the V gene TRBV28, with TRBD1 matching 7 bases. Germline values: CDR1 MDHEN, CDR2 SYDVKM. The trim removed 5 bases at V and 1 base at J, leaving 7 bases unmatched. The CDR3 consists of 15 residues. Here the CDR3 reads CASSPWTGRNTEAFF. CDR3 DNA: TGTGCCAGCAGTCCGTGGACAGGAAGGAACACTGAAGCTTTCTTT. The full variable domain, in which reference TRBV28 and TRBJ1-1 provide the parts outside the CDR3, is DVKVTQSSRYLVKRTGEKVFLECVQDMDHENMFWYRQDPGLGLRLIYFSYDVKMKEKGDIPEGYSVSREKKERFSLILESASTNQTSMYLCASSPWTGRNTEAFFGQGTRLTVV.

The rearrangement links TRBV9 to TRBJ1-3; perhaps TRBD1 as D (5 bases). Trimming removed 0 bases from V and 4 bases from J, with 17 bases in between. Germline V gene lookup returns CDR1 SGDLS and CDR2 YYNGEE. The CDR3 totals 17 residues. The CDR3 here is CASSVGMVGHSGNTIYF. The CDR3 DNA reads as TGTGCCAGCAGCGTAGGTATGGTCGGACATTCCGGAAACACCATATATTTT.

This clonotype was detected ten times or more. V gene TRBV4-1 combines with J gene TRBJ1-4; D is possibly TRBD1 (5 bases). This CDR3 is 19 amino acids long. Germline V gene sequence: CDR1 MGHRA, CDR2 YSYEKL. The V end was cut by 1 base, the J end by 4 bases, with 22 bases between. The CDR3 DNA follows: TGCGCCAGCAGCCAAGTGGTCCCTCACACAGGAGAGATTAATGAAAAACTGTTTTTT. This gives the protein CASSQVVPHTGEINEKLFF.

DNA for the CDR3: TGTGCCAGCAGCCAAGACTTAGCGGGGGGGCATCTGTACTTC. Protein sequence: CASSQDLAGGHLYF. J is TRBJ2-7 and V is TRBV4-2; 11 bases line up with TRBD2. V was pared by 0 bases and J by 12 bases, with 7 bases of the junction left unmatched. Germline V gene sequence: CDR1 LGHNA, CDR2 YNFKEQ. The CDR3 spans 14 residues.